What follows are 20 T cell receptor beta chains derived from one specimen sequenced in a study of blood T cell repertoires in COVID-19. The table came from immunoSEQ multiplex PCR; TCRdb's copy has only in-frame clones and leaves some out. The table records roughly 500,000 clones, roughly nine tenths of them present only once. Sample: peripheral blood. All receptors derive from a young man with COVID-19, enrolled during active disease.

V usage is TRBV7-8 and J usage is TRBJ2-5, with 8 bases aligning to TRBD1. Trimming took 5 bases from V and 2 from J; bases not matched to a gene: 7. Looked up from germline, CDR1 is SGHVS and CDR2 is FQNEAQ. This CDR3 has 15 residues. CDR3 DNA: TGTGCCAGCAGCGATAGCGACAGGGGACAAGAGACCCAGTACTTC. Amino acids: CASSDSDRGQETQYF.

The chain uses TRBV11-2 and TRBJ1-6; a possible D gene is TRBD1 (5 bases). The V gene lost 4 bases and the J gene lost 9 bases, with 19 bases spanning the gap. The CDR3 has 16 residues. Germline CDR1 reads SGHAT; CDR2 reads FQNNGV. This chain's CDR3 is CASSWAEGGGTSPLHF. CDR3 nucleotide sequence: TGTGCCAGCAGCTGGGCGGAGGGCGGGGGGACTTCACCCCTCCACTTT.

The chain carries TRBV5-1 and TRBJ2-2, with D uncertain. The germline V gene encodes CDR1 SGHRS and CDR2 YFSETQ. The CDR3 loop spans 13 amino acids. V was pared by 0 bases and J by 3 bases, with 3 bases between. In DNA, the CDR3 is TGCGCCAGCAGCTTGGAGCACACCGGGGAGCTGTTTTTT. Translation gives CASSLEHTGELFF.

The chain has TRBV7-2 and TRBJ2-7; D not resolved. Germline values: CDR1 SGHTA, CDR2 FQGNSA. This CDR3 region has 15 residues. V lost 5 bases, J lost 3 bases, and 17 bases lay in between. Here the CDR3 reads CASSVIPNRDYEQYF. The CDR3 DNA sequence: TGTGCCAGCAGCGTAATCCCTAACCGCGACTACGAGCAGTACTTC.

The chain combines TRBV18 with TRBJ2-7, with 9 bases identical to TRBD2. V gave up 3 bases and J gave up 3 bases; unmatched junction bases: 12. Germline lookup yields CDR1 KGHSH and CDR2 LQKENI. The length of the CDR3 is 17 residues. CDR3 loop: CASSPVLAGPIFYEQYF. The DNA for the CDR3 is TGTGCCAGCTCACCCGTCCTAGCGGGACCGATATTCTACGAGCAGTACTTC.

The CDR3 nucleotides read TGTGCCAGCAGTTACTCGGTGACTTCCCTTACCGGGGAGCTGTTTTTT. Translation gives CASSYSVTSLTGELFF. The chain links TRBV6-5 to TRBJ2-2; D unresolved. The CDR3 has 16 residues. The V end lost 0 bases, the J end lost 5 bases, and 13 bases lay between the germline ends. Germline CDR1 and CDR2: MNHEY and SVGAGI.

As regards this clone: A read error may produce the germline difference seen at one junction end. The chain carries TRBV7-7 and TRBJ2-1; TRBD2 might be the D (5 bases). CDR3 length equals 15 residues. Germline V lookup: CDR1 SSHAT, CDR2 FNYEAQ (reference sequence). The CDR3 coding sequence is TGTGCTAGCAGACTCCGGGATCCCCACGGGGATGAGCAGTTCTTC. This sequence encodes CASRLRDPHGDEQFF.

The V and J genes are TRBV24-1 and TRBJ2-1; TRBD2 aligns across 9 bases. The V gene's germline CDR1 is KGHDR and CDR2 SFDVKD. J gave up 0 bases and V 2 bases, and 7 bases lay outside the gene matches. CDR3 size: 18 residues. The chain's CDR3 is CATSDSPLSGSSYNEQFF. The CDR3 DNA sequence: TGTGCCACCAGTGATTCCCCCCTTAGCGGGAGCTCCTACAATGAGCAGTTCTTC.

The chain has TRBV30 and TRBJ2-2; unclear D gene. V shed 2 bases and J shed 5 bases, with 9 bases lying between them. The CDR3 is made up of 13 amino acids. Germline CDR1 is GTSNPN and CDR2 is SVGIG (reference sequence). The CDR3 nucleotides are TGTGCCTGGAGTCCCTTAAATACCGGGGAGCTGTTTTTT. This encodes CAWSPLNTGELFF.

This clone was seen a few times. Other DNA sequences in this sample translate to the same CDR3. The CDR3 region has the DNA TGCGCCAGCAGCTTGGGAGCGGGAGGACCTTACGAGCAGTACTTC. This gives the protein CASSLGAGGPYEQYF. The chain has TRBV5-1 and TRBJ2-7, with 9 bases identical to TRBD2. The CDR3 sequence is 15 residues long. The germline V gene encodes CDR1 SGHRS and CDR2 YFSETQ. After removal of 0 bases from V and 4 bases from J, the junction contained 5 bases not matched to a gene.

The chain carries TRBV15 and TRBJ1-2; no firm D call. Germline lookup yields CDR1 LNHNV and CDR2 YYDKDF (reference sequence). The CDR3 runs 14 residues. V lost 1 base, J lost 3 bases, and 9 bases lay in between. Written as DNA, the CDR3 is TGTGCCACCAGCAGAGCTCCTCCCGACTATGGCTACACCTTC. Translating gives CATSRAPPDYGYTF.

The chain couples TRBV6-5 to TRBJ2-7; TRBD2 aligns across 9 bases. V lost 8 bases and J lost 0; bases outside the gene matches: 8. CDR3 size: 15 residues. Germline CDR1 and CDR2: MNHEY and SVGAGI. The CDR3 here is CASEGRSGSSYEQYF. CDR3 DNA: TGTGCCAGCGAAGGCCGTAGCGGGAGCTCCTACGAGCAGTACTTC.

The V gene is TRBV11-3, the J gene TRBJ1-2; TRBD1 is a possible D gene (5 bases). In germline, CDR1 is SGHNT, CDR2 YENEEA. Trimming took off 4 bases at V and 0 bases at J, with 12 bases between the two ends. This CDR3 is built from 15 residues. CDR3 coding DNA: TGTGCCAGCAGCTCTTACCAGGGAACTAACTATGGCTACACCTTC. Its protein product is CASSSYQGTNYGYTF.

This chain connects TRBV5-1 to TRBJ2-2, with 9 bases aligning to TRBD1. This CDR3 spans 15 amino acids. V shed 6 bases and J 4 bases; nucleotides not matched to a gene: 7. CDR1 SGHRS and CDR2 YFSETQ come from the germline V gene. CDR3 DNA: TGCGCCAGCACCCGACAGGGGGTAGCCACCGGGGAGCTGTTTTTT. Translating it yields CASTRQGVATGELFF.

CDR3 amino acids: CSVEVDREAEAFF. The DNA for the CDR3 is TGCAGCGTTGAAGTCGACAGGGAGGCTGAAGCTTTCTTT. This chain connects TRBV29-1 to TRBJ1-1, with TRBD1 matching over 7 bases. CDR1 is SQVTM and CDR2 is ANQGSEA in the germline V gene. Germline trimming cut 1 base from V and 6 bases from J; bases unmatched to any gene: 5. There are 13 residues in the CDR3. Full variable domain (rest looked up from reference TRBV29-1 and TRBJ1-1): SAVISQKPSRDICQRGTSLTIQCQVDSQVTMMFWYRQQPGQSLTLIATANQGSEATYESGFVIDKFPISRPNLTFSTLTVSNMSPEDSSIYLCSVEVDREAEAFFGQGTRLTVV.

In its sample, this clone was seen a few times. The J gene is TRBJ1-6, the V gene TRBV6-6; D is perhaps TRBD1 (5 bases). V gave up 8 bases and J gave up 9 bases, with 17 bases separating them. Germline CDR1 reads MNHNY; CDR2 reads SVGAGI (reference sequence). The CDR3 runs 14 residues. The CDR3 DNA reads TGTGCCAGCCGTGGTTGGGGCTTACTTTCACCCCTCCACTTT. Amino acids: CASRGWGLLSPLHF.

J is TRBJ2-5 and V is TRBV30; 8 positions agree with TRBD2. Germline values: CDR1 GTSNPN, CDR2 SVGIG (reference sequence). There are 15 residues in the CDR3. J gave up 5 bases and V 4 bases, and 12 bases lay outside the gene matches. The CDR3 DNA is TGTGCCTGGAACCGGGGAGCGGGAGTAGGGGAGACCCAGTACTTC. Protein: CAWNRGAGVGETQYF.

The chain combines TRBV2 with TRBJ2-6, with TRBD1 identical over 12 bases. Germline trimming cut 7 bases from V and 4 bases from J; bases unmatched to any gene: 11. The CDR3 contains 18 residues. Germline V lookup: CDR1 SNHLY, CDR2 FYNNEI. DNA for the CDR3: TGTGCCAGCACCAGAGAGGGACAGGGGGCGCCCGGGGCCAACGTCCTGACTTTC. Protein: CASTREGQGAPGANVLTF.

Notes on this clone: The same CDR3 arises from other DNA sequences in this sample as well. The chain is built from TRBV5-1 and TRBJ2-5, with D unresolved. V dropped 0 bases and J dropped 4 bases, with 7 bases sitting between them. Germline V gene data show CDR1 as SGHRS and CDR2 as YFSETQ. CDR3 length: 13 residues. The CDR3 sequence is CASSLGGRETQYF. The CDR3 DNA follows: TGCGCCAGCAGCTTGGGCGGCCGAGAGACCCAGTACTTC.

The rearrangement uses TRBV10-3 and TRBJ2-7, with 12 bases aligning to TRBD1. The CDR3 is 16 amino acids. Trimming took 4 bases from V and 0 from J; bases not matched to a gene: 4. The germline gives CDR1 ENHRY, CDR2 SYGVKD. CDR3 nucleotide sequence: TGTGCCATCAGTGGAGGGACAGGGGGCACCTCCTACGAGCAGTACTTC. Residues: CAISGGTGGTSYEQYF.